The entry that follows covers one T cell receptor beta chain sequence. What it binds is not known. V trimming: 4 bases; J trimming: 6 bases; junction bases outside the gene matches: 4. The CDR3 loop spans 13 amino acids. Germline-derived CDR1 and CDR2 are PRHDT and FYEKMQ (reference sequence). The sample comes from a study of blood T cells in healthy people across ages. Then a second PCR, running roughly 7 to 12 cycles, was carried out with a sample-barcoded 5' primer and a J-beta primer mix. Individual samples furnished no less than 3 million CDR3-containing paired-end reads apiece. One entry per CDR3 protein, called by TCRdb with MiXCR from the 5' RACE reads. Altogether around 870,000 distinct CDR3 sequences are present, 29% being singletons, with the ten largest covering 17%. Isolation of PBMCs gave at least 7 million cells per sample. Notes on the study in general: There were more naive CD4+ cells and higher diversity in long-lived donors than in aged donors. For the donors, CMV status was unknown and possibly confounded expanded clonotype changes.

The V gene is TRBV13, the J gene TRBJ2-7; 9 bases align to TRBD1. This receptor was taken from a woman of 80 years or more in good health. The material sequenced was blood. The CDR3 region is CASSSGQGSEQYF. CDR3 DNA: TGTGCCAGCAGCTCGGGACAGGGAAGCGAGCAGTACTTC.